What follows are 29 T cell receptor beta chains derived from one specimen sequenced in a study of OX40 agonist ivuxolimab in advanced cancers. Generated by immunoSEQ multiplex PCR, the TCRdb table keeps only in-frame clones and is missing some. Found here are 36,000 or so clones, approximately 80% of them singletons; the top ten hold 8.5% to 14%. The sequencing here drew on CD4+ or CD8+ T cells sorted from blood, taken in a trial of the OX40 agonist ivuxolimab. The source is an adult with an advanced solid tumor such as melanoma, head and neck, liver or kidney cancer.

In its sample, this clone was seen once. The chain recombines TRBV19 with TRBJ1-3; the D gene is possibly TRBD1 (5 bases). From germline, CDR1 is LNHDA and CDR2 SQIVND (reference sequence). CDR3 size: 16 residues. V gave up 5 bases and J gave up 0 bases, with 14 bases separating them. CDR3 coding DNA: TGTGCCAGTAGTCCCGCCGGGACGGACTCTGGAAACACCATATATTTT. As protein: CASSPAGTDSGNTIYF.

This clone was seen a handful of times. The chain links TRBV11-2 to TRBJ2-5; D might be TRBD1 (5 bases). V lost 6 bases and J lost 2, with 10 bases in between. CDR3 length equals 13 residues. Looked up from germline, CDR1 is SGHAT and CDR2 is FQNNGV. The CDR3 nucleotides are TGTGCCAGCAGTCATCGACAGCAAGAGACCCAGTACTTC. Translation gives CASSHRQQETQYF.

The CDR3 region is CASSPGGIEQFF. In DNA, the CDR3 is TGTGCCAGCAGCCCTGGAGGGATTGAGCAGTTCTTC. The J gene is TRBJ2-1, the V gene TRBV7-6; D possibly corresponds to TRBD2 (6 bases). CDR3 length: 12 residues. The germline V gene encodes CDR1 SGHVS and CDR2 FNYEAQ. V shed 5 bases and J shed 9 bases, with 11 bases lying between them.

A note on this clone: This CDR3 is also generated by other DNA sequences in the sample. This chain connects TRBV2 to TRBJ1-1; D uncertain. The CDR3 covers 13 residues. Between the trimmed V and J ends, which lost 1 base and 2 bases, there was a span of 5 bases. In germline, CDR1 is SNHLY, CDR2 FYNNEI. CDR3 loop: CASSEVENTEAFF. In DNA, the CDR3 is TGTGCCAGCAGTGAAGTGGAAAACACTGAAGCTTTCTTT.

The chain joins TRBV10-2 to TRBJ2-1; 13 bases map to TRBD2. Germline V gives CDR1 WSHSY, CDR2 SAAADI. The CDR3 is 15 amino acids. The ends lost 5 bases at V and 6 bases at J; junction bases unmatched: 4. The CDR3 DNA is TGCGCCAGCAGTAAACTAGCGGGGGGGCCCAATGAGCAGTTCTTC. Translated: CASSKLAGGPNEQFF.

CDR3 protein: CASSQGGAGGGTDTQYF. The CDR3 DNA is TGCGCCAGCAGCCAAGGAGGAGCGGGGGGGGGCACAGATACGCAGTATTTT. The chain has TRBV4-1 and TRBJ2-3, with 10 bases identical to TRBD2. The V and J ends lost 1 base and 1 base, in that order; junction bases with no gene match: 5. This CDR3 has 17 residues. Germline CDR1 reads MGHRA; CDR2 reads YSYEKL.

V is TRBV6-5 and J is TRBJ2-6, with 8 bases matching TRBD2. This CDR3 spans 14 amino acids. With V trimmed by 8 bases and J by 2 bases, 2 bases remained unmatched. Germline V gives CDR1 MNHEY, CDR2 SVGAGI. The CDR3 nucleotides read TGTGCCAGCCGGGGGGGGGCTGGGGCCAACGTCCTGACTTTC. Its protein product is CASRGGAGANVLTF.

The chain couples TRBV18 to TRBJ1-1, with TRBD1 matching 9 bases. With V trimmed by 1 base and J by 5 bases, 8 bases remained unmatched. The CDR3 totals 16 residues. Germline V gene lookup returns CDR1 KGHSH and CDR2 LQKENI. The CDR3: CASSPLKQGAGTEAFF. In DNA, the CDR3 is TGTGCCAGCTCACCACTGAAACAGGGGGCAGGGACTGAAGCTTTCTTT.

This clone was counted once. This chain connects TRBV2 to TRBJ2-7; TRBD1 agrees at 7 bases. The CDR3 sequence is 12 residues long. The ends lost 8 bases at V and 3 bases at J; junction bases unmatched: 4. Germline loops: CDR1 SNHLY, CDR2 FYNNEI. The CDR3 coding sequence is TGTGCCAGCGAGGGACAGAGCTACGAGCAGTACTTC. It specifies CASEGQSYEQYF.

This chain joins TRBV7-6 and TRBJ1-4; D is unclear. Trimming shortened V by 1 base and J by 6 bases, and 18 bases separated the two germline ends. CDR1 SGHVS and CDR2 FNYEAQ come from the germline V gene. The CDR3 totals 17 residues. CDR3 DNA: TGTGCCAGCAGCTTAGGGCCCCGCGGGGATGCGGATGAAAAACTGTTTTTT. Encoded protein: CASSLGPRGDADEKLFF.

V and J are TRBV5-4 and TRBJ2-2; TRBD1 matches at 10 bases. The germline V gene has CDR1 SGHNT and CDR2 YYREEE (reference sequence). The trim removed 4 bases at V and 5 bases at J, leaving 5 bases unmatched. The CDR3 is made up of 15 amino acids. CDR3 amino acids: CASSLDRGRTGELFF. CDR3 nucleotides: TGTGCCAGCAGCCTCGACAGGGGGCGGACCGGGGAGCTGTTTTTT.

The chain links TRBV19 to TRBJ2-1; 12 bases fit TRBD2. CDR1 and CDR2 (germline): LNHDA, SQIVND (reference sequence). CDR3 length equals 14 residues. V shed 5 bases, J shed 14 bases, and the junction held 10 bases outside the gene matches. The CDR3 is CASSPDLAGGKEFF. The CDR3, as DNA: TGTGCCAGTAGTCCAGATCTAGCGGGGGGGAAGGAGTTCTTC.

The chain couples TRBV5-4 to TRBJ2-3, with 8 bases lining up with TRBD2. V lost 1 base to trimming and J lost 3 bases; unmatched junction nucleotides: 4. The CDR3 covers 15 residues. The V gene's germline CDR1 is SGHNT and CDR2 YYREEE (reference sequence). DNA for the CDR3: TGTGCCAGCAGCTTGATTAGCGGGGTAACAGATACGCAGTATTTT. This translates into CASSLISGVTDTQYF.

This chain connects TRBV27 to TRBJ1-1, with unresolved D. Germline values: CDR1 MNHEY, CDR2 SMNVEV (reference sequence). V was shortened by 6 bases and J by 0 bases, with 20 bases between the two germline ends. The CDR3 contains 17 residues. This CDR3 is CASSLRRAGSMNTEAFF. In DNA form, the CDR3 reads TGTGCCAGCAGCCTTCGTCGGGCAGGCTCAATGAACACTGAAGCTTTCTTT.

This chain connects TRBV5-1 to TRBJ1-4; possible D gene TRBD1, 5 bases. V gave up 1 base and J gave up 3 bases, with 13 bases separating them. The CDR3 has 16 amino acids. CDR1 is SGHRS, CDR2 YFSETQ, per germline. Here the CDR3 DNA reads TGCGCCAGCAGCTTGTTAGGACACATATCTAATGAAAAACTGTTTTTT. This sequence encodes CASSLLGHISNEKLFF.

This chain joins TRBV5-1 and TRBJ1-1, with D possibly TRBD1 on 5 matching bases. V lost 1 base and J 2 bases, leaving 9 bases between the germline ends. Germline lookup yields CDR1 SGHRS and CDR2 YFSETQ. This CDR3 contains 14 residues. CDR3 DNA: TGCGCCAGCAGCTTGACGGGACTTAACACTGAAGCTTTCTTT. Translation gives CASSLTGLNTEAFF.

This chain links TRBV5-1 with TRBJ2-7; TRBD1 aligns across 9 bases. Trimming at V came to 0 bases and at J to 6 bases, leaving 1 base not matched to a gene. CDR1 is SGHRS, CDR2 YFSETQ, per germline. The CDR3 contains 13 residues. Here the CDR3 reads CASSLGDRAEQYF. The CDR3 bases are TGCGCCAGCAGCTTGGGGGACAGGGCCGAGCAGTACTTC. Supplemented by reference TRBV5-1 and TRBJ2-7, the full variable domain reads KAGVTQTPRYLIKTRGQQVTLSCSPISGHRSVSWYQQTPGQGLQFLFEYFSETQRNKGNFPGRFSGRQFSNSRSEMNVSTLELGDSALYLCASSLGDRAEQYFGPGTRLTVT.

J is TRBJ2-5 and V is TRBV5-4, with D unclear. V was shortened by 0 bases and J by 5 bases, with 5 bases between the two germline ends. Germline CDR1 SGHNT, CDR2 YYREEE (reference sequence). This CDR3 region has 12 residues. CDR3 DNA: TGTGCCAGCAGCTTGGGTATGGAGACCCAGTACTTC. Its translation: CASSLGMETQYF.

This chain connects TRBV30 to TRBJ2-7; D perhaps matches TRBD1 (6 bases). V lost 1 base and J 1 base, leaving 11 bases between the germline ends. From germline, CDR1 is GTSNPN and CDR2 SVGIG (reference sequence). The CDR3 consists of 14 residues. CDR3 nucleotides: TGTGCCTGGAGTGCAAAACAGGGTTCCTACGAGCAGTACTTC. Translating it yields CAWSAKQGSYEQYF.

This chain connects TRBV11-2 to TRBJ2-5; 7 bases are shared with TRBD1. The V and J ends lost 4 bases and 1 base, in that order; junction bases with no gene match: 9. Germline V gene sequence: CDR1 SGHAT, CDR2 FQNNGV. The CDR3 loop spans 16 amino acids. The CDR3 is CASSSGTATRQETQYF. The DNA for the CDR3 is TGTGCCAGCAGCTCCGGGACAGCTACCCGCCAAGAGACCCAGTACTTC.

This clone was counted once. The chain is built from TRBV7-6 and TRBJ2-5, with 9 nucleotides matching TRBD2. The DNA end favors TRBJ2-7, so the J call may be wrong. The germline V gene has CDR1 SGHVS and CDR2 FNYEAQ. The CDR3 sequence is 17 residues long. The CDR3 DNA reads as TGTGCCAGCAGCTTAGTTCCCCGCGGGGGGGCCAATTACGAGCAGTACTTC. Amino acids: CASSLVPRGGANYEQYF.

The chain is built from TRBV14 and TRBJ2-2, with D perhaps TRBD1 (6 bases). Deletions cut 4 bases from V and 2 bases from J, with 17 bases between. The CDR3 length is 17 residues. Germline V gene lookup returns CDR1 SGHDN and CDR2 FVKESK. CDR3 coding DNA: TGTGCCAGCAGCCGGACAGATGCGAGACTCAACACCGGGGAGCTGTTTTTT. It specifies CASSRTDARLNTGELFF.

The chain carries TRBV20-1 and TRBJ1-2, with D possibly matching TRBD1 (6 bases). The CDR3 extends over 11 amino acids. The V and J ends lost 3 bases and 8 bases respectively, with 10 bases between them. Germline CDR1 reads DFQATT; CDR2 reads SNEGSKA (reference sequence). CDR3 amino acids: CSARSGGGYTF. The CDR3 DNA follows: TGCAGTGCTAGGAGCGGGGGCGGCTACACCTTC.

This clone appeared a single time. The chain has TRBV7-9 and TRBJ1-1; 7 bases agree with TRBD1. This CDR3 comprises 15 residues. J gave up 0 bases and V 4 bases, and 5 bases lay outside the gene matches. Germline V gene sequence: CDR1 SEHNR, CDR2 FQNEAQ (reference sequence). The CDR3 DNA is TGTGCCAGCAGCTCCCTCAGGGGGATGAACACTGAAGCTTTCTTT. As protein: CASSSLRGMNTEAFF. Drawing the rest from reference TRBV7-9 and TRBJ1-1, the complete variable domain is DTGVSQNPRHKITKRGQNVTFRCDPISEHNRLYWYRQTLGQGPEFLTYFQNEAQLEKSRLLSDRFSAERPKGSFSTLEIQRTEQGDSAMYLCASSSLRGMNTEAFFGQGTRLTVV.

The genes are TRBV5-1 and TRBJ1-4; 7 positions agree with TRBD1. Germline V gene lookup returns CDR1 SGHRS and CDR2 YFSETQ. The CDR3 is 15 amino acids. After removal of 4 bases from V and 8 bases from J, the junction contained 11 bases not matched to a gene. CDR3 amino acids: CASSNLGTASEKLFF. The CDR3 DNA is TGCGCCAGCAGCAACCTCGGGACAGCGTCCGAAAAACTGTTTTTT.

This clone was detected once. This chain joins TRBV18 and TRBJ1-5; D gene ambiguous. CDR3 length equals 15 residues. Germline V gives CDR1 KGHSH, CDR2 LQKENI. Trimming removed 4 bases at V and 1 base at J, with 11 bases between. The CDR3: CASSRPVDSNQPQHF. DNA for the CDR3: TGTGCCAGCTCACGACCGGTGGACAGCAATCAGCCCCAGCATTTT.

V usage is TRBV11-2 and J usage is TRBJ2-3; TRBD2 is a possible D gene (7 bases). Germline assignment: CDR1 SGHAT and CDR2 FQNNGV. Trimming pared 7 bases from V and 4 bases from J, leaving 18 bases between. The CDR3 covers 15 residues. The DNA for the CDR3 is TGTGCCAGCAACCCACTGCGGGGGCACGCAGATACGCAGTATTTT. As protein: CASNPLRGHADTQYF.

This chain uses TRBV29-1 with TRBJ2-2, with D tentatively TRBD1 or TRBD2 (5 bases each). This CDR3 is built from 15 residues. V shed 7 bases and J shed 1 base, with 16 bases lying between them. In germline, CDR1 is SQVTM, CDR2 ANQGSEA. Written as DNA, the CDR3 is TGCAGCGCTGGGGGTGGGAGCGAGAACACCGGGGAGCTGTTTTTT. Translated: CSAGGGSENTGELFF.

The V call is TRBV30, the J call TRBJ2-2; 11 nucleotides align to TRBD1. The CDR3 spans 13 residues. V dropped 5 bases and J dropped 6; count of bases not matched to a gene: 2. Germline V gene sequence: CDR1 GTSNPN, CDR2 SVGIG (reference sequence). The CDR3 DNA is TGTGCCTGGGGACAGGGGGCCGCCGGGGAGCTGTTTTTT. This sequence encodes CAWGQGAAGELFF.